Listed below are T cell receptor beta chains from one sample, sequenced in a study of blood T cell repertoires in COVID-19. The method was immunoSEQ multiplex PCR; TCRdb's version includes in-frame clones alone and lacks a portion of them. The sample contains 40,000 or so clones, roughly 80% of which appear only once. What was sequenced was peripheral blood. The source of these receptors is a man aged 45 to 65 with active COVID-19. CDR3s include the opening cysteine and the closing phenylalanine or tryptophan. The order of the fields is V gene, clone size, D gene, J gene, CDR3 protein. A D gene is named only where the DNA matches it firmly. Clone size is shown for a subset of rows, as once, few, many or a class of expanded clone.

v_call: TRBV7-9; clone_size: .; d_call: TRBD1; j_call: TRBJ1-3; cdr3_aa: CASSLVGDRRSGNTIYF
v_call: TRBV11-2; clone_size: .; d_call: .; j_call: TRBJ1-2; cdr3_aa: CASRQSGFGYGYTF
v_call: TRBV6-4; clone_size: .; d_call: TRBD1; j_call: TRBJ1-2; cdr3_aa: CASSPDRDPYGYTF
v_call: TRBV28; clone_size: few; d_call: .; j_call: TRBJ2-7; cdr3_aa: CASSRPDGTYEQYF
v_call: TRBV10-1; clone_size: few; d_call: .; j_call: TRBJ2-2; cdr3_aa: CASSKVPGNTGELFF
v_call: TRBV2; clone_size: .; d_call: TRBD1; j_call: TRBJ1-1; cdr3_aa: CASRATGQGAWTEAFF
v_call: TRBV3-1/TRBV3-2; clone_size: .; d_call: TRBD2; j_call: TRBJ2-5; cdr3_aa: CASSRQLTSGQETQYF
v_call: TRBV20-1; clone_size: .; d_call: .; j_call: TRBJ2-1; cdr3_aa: CSALFRNEQFF
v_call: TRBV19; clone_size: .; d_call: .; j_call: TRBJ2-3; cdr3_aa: CASTAGLTSGGVEDTQYF
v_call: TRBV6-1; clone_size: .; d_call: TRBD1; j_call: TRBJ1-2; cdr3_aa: CASSDYGQGAGGYTF
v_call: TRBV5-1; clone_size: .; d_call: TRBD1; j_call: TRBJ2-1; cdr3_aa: CASSFASSLGTGKVSYNEQFF
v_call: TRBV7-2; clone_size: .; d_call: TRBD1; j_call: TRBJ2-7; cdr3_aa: CASSLGQGSQDEQYF
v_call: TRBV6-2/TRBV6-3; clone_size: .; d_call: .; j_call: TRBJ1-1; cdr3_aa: CASSYRGFRGTEAFF
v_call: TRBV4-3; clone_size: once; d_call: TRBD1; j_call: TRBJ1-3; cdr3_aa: CASSKGQGDYISGNTIYF
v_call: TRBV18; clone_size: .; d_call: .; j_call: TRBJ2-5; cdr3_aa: CASSIGAQETQYF
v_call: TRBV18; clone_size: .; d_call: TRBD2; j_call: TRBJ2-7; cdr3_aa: CASSSGGNGYEQYF
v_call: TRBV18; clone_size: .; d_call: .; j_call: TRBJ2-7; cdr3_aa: CASSRTRQDGYEQYF
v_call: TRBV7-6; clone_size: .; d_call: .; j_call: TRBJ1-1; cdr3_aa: CASSLVSDLNTEAFF
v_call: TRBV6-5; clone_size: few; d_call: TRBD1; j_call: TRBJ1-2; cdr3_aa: CASSYHRDSYGYTF
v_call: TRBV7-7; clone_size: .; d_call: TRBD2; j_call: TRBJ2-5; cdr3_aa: CASSPRGKETQYF
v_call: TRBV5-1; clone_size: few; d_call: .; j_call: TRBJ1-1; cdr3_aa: CASSFSMGGLMNTEAFF
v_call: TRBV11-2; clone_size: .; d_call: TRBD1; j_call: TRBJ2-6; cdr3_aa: CASNLLRQGNSSGANVLTF
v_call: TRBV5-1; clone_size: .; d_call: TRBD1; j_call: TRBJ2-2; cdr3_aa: CASRDRDTGELFF
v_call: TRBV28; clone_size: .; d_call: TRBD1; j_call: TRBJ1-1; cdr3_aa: CASSLSGQVGTEAFF
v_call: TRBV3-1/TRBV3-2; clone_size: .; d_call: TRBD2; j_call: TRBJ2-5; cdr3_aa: CASSPRLAGGPETQYF
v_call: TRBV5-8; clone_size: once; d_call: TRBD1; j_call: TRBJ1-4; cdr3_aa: CASSWGTGLINEKLFF
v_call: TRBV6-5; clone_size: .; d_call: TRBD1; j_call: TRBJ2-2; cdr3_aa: CASSLGGLGGELFF
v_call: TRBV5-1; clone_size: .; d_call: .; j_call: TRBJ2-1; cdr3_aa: CASSEQGGEQFF
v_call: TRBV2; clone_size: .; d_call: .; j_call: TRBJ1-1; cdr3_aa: CASSEVRRITEAFF
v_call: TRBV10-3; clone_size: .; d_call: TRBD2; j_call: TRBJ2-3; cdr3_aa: CAIRDLTSGGADTQYF
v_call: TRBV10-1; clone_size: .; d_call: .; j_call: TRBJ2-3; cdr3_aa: CASSESGTDTQYF
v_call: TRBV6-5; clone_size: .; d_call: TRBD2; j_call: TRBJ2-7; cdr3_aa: CATASGGNPLRYF
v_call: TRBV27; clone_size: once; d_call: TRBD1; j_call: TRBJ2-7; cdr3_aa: CASSLGTGGSYEQYF
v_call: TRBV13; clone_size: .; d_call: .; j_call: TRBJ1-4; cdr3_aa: CASSWGGEKLFF
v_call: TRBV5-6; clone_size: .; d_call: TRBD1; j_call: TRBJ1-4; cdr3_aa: CASSLWDREKLFF
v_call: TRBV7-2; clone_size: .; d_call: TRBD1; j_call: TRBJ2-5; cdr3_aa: CASSSGTGVTQYF
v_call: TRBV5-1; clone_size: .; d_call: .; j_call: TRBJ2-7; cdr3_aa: CASTQTEYSYEQYF
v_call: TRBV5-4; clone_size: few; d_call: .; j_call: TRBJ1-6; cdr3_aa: CASSLEQGYNSPLHF
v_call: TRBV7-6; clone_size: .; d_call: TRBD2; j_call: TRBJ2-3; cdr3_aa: CASSYLSGGGTDTQYF
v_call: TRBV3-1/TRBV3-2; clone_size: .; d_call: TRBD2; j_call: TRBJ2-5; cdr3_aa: CASSQSLAAETQYF
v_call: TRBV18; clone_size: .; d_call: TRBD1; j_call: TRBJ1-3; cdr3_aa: CASSPSTGSGNTIYF
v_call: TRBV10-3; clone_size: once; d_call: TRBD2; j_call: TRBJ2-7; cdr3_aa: CAISRTSGDYEQYF
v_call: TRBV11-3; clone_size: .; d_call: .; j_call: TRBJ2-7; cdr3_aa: CASSPPGRDEQYF
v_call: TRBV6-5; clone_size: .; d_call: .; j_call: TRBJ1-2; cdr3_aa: CASSQEPRRGYTF
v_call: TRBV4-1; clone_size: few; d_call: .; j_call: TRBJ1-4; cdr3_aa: CASNAGNEKLFF
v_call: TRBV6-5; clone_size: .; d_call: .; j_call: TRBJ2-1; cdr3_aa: CATRGSGYNEQFF
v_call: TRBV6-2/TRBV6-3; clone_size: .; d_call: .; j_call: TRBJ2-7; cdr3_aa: CASSYPPEAGSYEQYF
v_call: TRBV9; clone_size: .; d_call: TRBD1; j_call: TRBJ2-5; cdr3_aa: CASSVGDRGPGETQYF
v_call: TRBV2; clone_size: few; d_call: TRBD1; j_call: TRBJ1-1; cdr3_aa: CASSGQGSNTEAFF
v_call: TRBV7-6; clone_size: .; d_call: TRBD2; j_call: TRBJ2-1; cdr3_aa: CASSELAGGDYNEQFF
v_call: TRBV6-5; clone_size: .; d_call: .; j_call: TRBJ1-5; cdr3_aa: CASRSNSNQPQHF
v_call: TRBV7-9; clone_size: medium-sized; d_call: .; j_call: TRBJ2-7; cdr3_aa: CASSTQGSEQYF
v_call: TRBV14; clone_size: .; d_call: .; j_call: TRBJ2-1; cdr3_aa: CASSQAVVGGTTYNEQFF
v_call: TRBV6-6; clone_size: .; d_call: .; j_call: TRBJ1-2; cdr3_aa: CASSLLTGGGYTF
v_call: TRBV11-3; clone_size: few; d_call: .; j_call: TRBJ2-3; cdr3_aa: CASSLRVPDTQYF
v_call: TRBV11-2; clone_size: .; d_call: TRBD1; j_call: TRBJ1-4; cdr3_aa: CASSLGDRDQEKLFF